The 20 T cell receptor beta chains in this list originate from one sample, sequenced in a study of T-cell reconstitution after alpha-beta-depleted transplantation in children. Unique molecular identifiers were used in preparing the TCRbeta library. Each CDR3 protein is one row after TCRdb ran MiXCR on the PCR reads. This table holds around 400,000 distinct CDR3 sequences, about a tenth found once. The material was PBMCs from the stem cell graft donor, obtained from the stem cell graft. These receptors came from a human donor who donated a stem cell graft to a child with acute myeloid leukemia.

This clonotype was seen a handful of times. The chain employs TRBV12-3 or TRBV12-4 and TRBJ1-1, with 7 bases that match TRBD1. The CDR3 is made up of 15 amino acids. With V trimmed by 5 bases and J by 1 base, 7 bases remained unmatched. This CDR3 reads CASSPDRRKNTEAFF. The CDR3, as DNA: TGTGCCAGCAGTCCGGACAGGAGGAAGAACACTGAAGCTTTCTTT.

V gene TRBV11-2 combines with J gene TRBJ2-1; no firm D call. Per the germline V gene, CDR1 is SGHAT and CDR2 is FQNNGV. V was pared by 1 base and J by 10 bases, with 11 bases between. CDR3 size: 13 residues. CDR3 DNA: TGTGCCAGCAGCTTAGCACCCTCGTGGGAGCAGTTCTTC. This codes for CASSLAPSWEQFF.

Concerning this clonotype: Mismatch with germline at one junction end may stem from a read error. The chain combines TRBV3-1 with TRBJ1-2, with 7 positions matching TRBD1. Germline V gene data show CDR1 as LGHDT and CDR2 as YNNKEL (reference sequence). There are 14 residues in the CDR3. The CDR3 sequence is CASSLGQRDYGYTF. As DNA, the CDR3 is TGTGCCAGTAGCCTGGGACAGCGAGACTATGGCTACACCTTC.

This clonotype occurred many times. The chain has TRBV6-5 and TRBJ2-7; D is undetermined. Deletions cut 0 bases from V and 6 bases from J, with 12 bases between. CDR1 and CDR2 (germline): MNHEY, SVGAGI. The CDR3 is made up of 14 amino acids. The CDR3 is CASSYSRRGAEQYF. In DNA, the CDR3 is TGTGCCAGCAGTTACTCGAGGCGTGGCGCCGAGCAGTACTTC.

There are many counts of this clonotype. This chain links TRBV6-1 with TRBJ2-5, with D possibly matching TRBD1 (6 bases). V lost 6 bases to trimming and J lost 5 bases, with 19 bases between them. The CDR3 loop spans 15 amino acids. Germline V gene lookup returns CDR1 MNHNS and CDR2 SASEGT. The CDR3 is CASSPARGPLETQYF. The DNA of the CDR3 is TGTGCCAGCAGCCCTGCCAGGGGCCCCTTGGAGACCCAGTACTTC.

This clonotype appeared a few times. V usage is TRBV13 and J usage is TRBJ1-1, with D maybe TRBD1 (6 bases). The germline V gene has CDR1 PRHDT and CDR2 FYEKMQ (reference sequence). The V gene lost 2 bases and the J gene lost 14 bases, with 21 bases spanning the gap. CDR3 size: 14 residues. The CDR3 DNA is TGTGCCAGCAGCTTAAATCTCGCCCAGGGGAGTCGCTTCTTT. Its protein is CASSLNLAQGSRFF. The whole variable domain, filled in from reference TRBV13 and TRBJ1-1, reads AAGVIQSPRHLIKEKRETATLKCYPIPRHDTVYWYQQGPGQDPQFLISFYEKMQSDKGSIPDRFSAQQFSDYHSELNMSSLELGDSALYFCASSLNLAQGSRFFGQGTRLTVV.

This clonotype occurred a few times. The chain uses TRBV19 and TRBJ1-6; possibly TRBD1 for D (5 bases). This CDR3 is 15 amino acids long. Trimming took off 2 bases at V and 7 bases at J, with 12 bases between the two ends. In germline, CDR1 is LNHDA, CDR2 SQIVND (reference sequence). CDR3 region: CASSISAGGNSPLHF. The CDR3 DNA follows: TGTGCCAGTAGTATATCCGCGGGGGGAAATTCACCCCTCCACTTT.

This clonotype was detected a few times. This rearrangement joins TRBV19 to TRBJ1-2, with D possibly being TRBD1 (5 bases). CDR3 length: 14 amino acids. The germline V and J ends were trimmed by 7 bases and 1 base, with 13 bases remaining between them. CDR1 is LNHDA, CDR2 SQIVND, per germline (reference sequence). The CDR3 DNA is TGTGCCAGTACCACGCAGGGAATTAACTATGGCTACACCTTC. Amino acid sequence: CASTTQGINYGYTF.

The chain employs TRBV12-3 or TRBV12-4 and TRBJ2-2; 7 bases map to TRBD1. Trimming removed 6 bases from V and 3 bases from J; junction bases left unmatched: 7. The CDR3 loop spans 15 amino acids. The CDR3 here is CASRDRVQYTGELFF. The CDR3 region has the DNA TGTGCCAGCAGAGACAGGGTGCAATACACCGGGGAGCTGTTTTTT.

This chain connects TRBV24-1 to TRBJ2-7, with 9 bases aligning to TRBD2. This CDR3 region has 13 residues. The junction had 2 bases not matched to a gene; V was cut back by 2 bases and J by 7 bases. CDR1 and CDR2 from the germline V gene are KGHDR and SFDVKD. The CDR3 nucleotides read TGTGCCACCAGTGATTCTACTAGCGGGGAGCAGTACTTC. The encoded protein is CATSDSTSGEQYF.

This clonotype has only a few counts. V gene TRBV29-1 combines with J gene TRBJ2-3, with D tentatively TRBD2 (7 bases). The CDR3 has 13 amino acids. V gave up 4 bases and J gave up 3 bases, with 11 bases separating them. Looked up from germline, CDR1 is SQVTM and CDR2 is ANQGSEA. The CDR3 is CSVARGATDTQYF. For the CDR3, the DNA is TGCAGCGTTGCCCGGGGGGCGACAGATACGCAGTATTTT.

The table lists this clonotype with a few counts. CDR3 in DNA: TGCGCCAGCAGCCCGGGACAGTTAAACACCGGGGAGCTGTTTTTT. It codes for CASSPGQLNTGELFF. The chain has TRBV4-3 and TRBJ2-2; 7 bases match TRBD1. CDR1 and CDR2 from the germline V gene are LGHNA and YSLEER. The CDR3 is made up of 15 amino acids. The V gene end was trimmed by 4 bases and the J gene end by 2 bases; junction bases not matched to a gene: 4.

This clonotype was seen a handful of times. The V gene is TRBV4-1, the J gene TRBJ1-1; D call uncertain. CDR3 length: 15 residues. V lost 3 bases to trimming and J lost 0 bases, with 11 bases between them. Germline lookup yields CDR1 MGHRA and CDR2 YSYEKL. Here the CDR3 reads CASSQTSNLNTEAFF. In DNA, the CDR3 is TGCGCCAGCAGCCAGACGAGCAACCTGAACACTGAAGCTTTCTTT.

The chain is built from TRBV4-3 and TRBJ1-4; 9 bases are a match to TRBD1. The germline CDR1 and CDR2 sequences are LGHNA and YSLEER. The trim removed 4 bases at V and 8 bases at J, leaving 5 bases unmatched. This CDR3 has 14 amino acids. The CDR3 DNA reads TGCGCCAGCAGCCCGGACAGGGGATACGAAAAACTGTTTTTT. Translating it yields CASSPDRGYEKLFF.

This clonotype was seen more than once but under ten times. This sequence joins TRBV5-1 and TRBJ1-5; D call uncertain. The germline gives CDR1 SGHRS, CDR2 YFSETQ. This CDR3 is 13 amino acids long. With 7 bases removed from V and 5 bases from J, the gap between germline ends came to 13 bases. The CDR3 coding sequence is TGCGCCAGCGGCAGGCTCGCCCATCAGCCCCAGCATTTT. Amino acids: CASGRLAHQPQHF.

This clonotype appeared a few times. V and J are TRBV29-1 and TRBJ2-3; D possibly corresponds to TRBD1 (6 bases). The CDR3 length is 14 residues. The ends were cut back, 7 bases at V and 0 bases at J, with 14 bases in the middle. Germline CDR1 is SQVTM and CDR2 is ANQGSEA. In DNA, the CDR3 is TGCAGCGCTTTGACAGGTTTAAGCACAGATACGCAGTATTTT. It yields the protein CSALTGLSTDTQYF.

V usage is TRBV20-1 and J usage is TRBJ2-5; D call uncertain. V shed 0 bases and J shed 2 bases, with 10 bases lying between them. Looked up from germline, CDR1 is DFQATT and CDR2 is SNEGSKA (reference sequence). This CDR3 has 14 residues. The CDR3 DNA reads TGCAGTGCTAGAGATGAAAGCTTACAAGAGACCCAGTACTTC. This translates into CSARDESLQETQYF.

V and J are TRBV20-1 and TRBJ2-5; a possible D gene is TRBD2 (6 bases). Per the germline V gene, CDR1 is DFQATT and CDR2 is SNEGSKA (reference sequence). V shed 2 bases and J shed 5 bases, with 12 bases lying between them. The length of the CDR3 is 13 residues. The CDR3 nucleotides are TGCAGTGCTAGACTGGGTGGGGGGGAGACCCAGTACTTC. Protein product: CSARLGGGETQYF.

A few counts support this clonotype. The chain uses TRBV29-1 and TRBJ2-3, with 9 positions matching TRBD2. The CDR3 runs 14 residues. The junction had 5 bases not matched to a gene; V was cut back by 7 bases and J by 0 bases. CDR1 and CDR2 (germline): SQVTM, ANQGSEA. The CDR3 DNA reads TGCAGCGCTGGCAGCGGGGGGAGCACAGATACGCAGTATTTT. Translation gives CSAGSGGSTDTQYF.

The chain combines TRBV20-1 with TRBJ2-5; 9 nucleotides match TRBD2. The V gene end was trimmed by 2 bases and the J gene end by 1 base; junction bases not matched to a gene: 8. The CDR3 runs to 16 residues. The germline CDR1 and CDR2 sequences are DFQATT and SNEGSKA (reference sequence). The chain's CDR3 is CSARLSGTSSQETQYF. The CDR3 DNA reads TGCAGTGCTAGATTGTCCGGGACTAGCAGCCAAGAGACCCAGTACTTC.